The next 29 T cell receptor beta chains were all read from a single sample in a study of blood T cell repertoires in COVID-19. The table came from immunoSEQ multiplex PCR; TCRdb's copy has only in-frame clones and leaves some out. The sample includes 200,000 to 300,000 clones, about 80% of them seen just once. Material: peripheral blood. All receptors derive from a woman of 80 years or more with acute or convalescent COVID-19.

This sequence joins TRBV10-3 and TRBJ2-7; 11 nucleotides agree with TRBD2. Germline trimming cut 6 bases from V and 2 bases from J; bases unmatched to any gene: 3. This CDR3 has 14 amino acids. The germline gives CDR1 ENHRY, CDR2 SYGVKD. Here the CDR3 DNA reads TGTGCCATCAGCCTTAGCGGGGGGGCCTACGAGCAGTACTTC. Amino acid sequence: CAISLSGGAYEQYF.

The V gene is TRBV5-5, the J gene TRBJ1-5, with D maybe TRBD1 (5 bases). Germline V CDR1 and CDR2: SGHKS, YYEKEE (reference sequence). V was shortened by 5 bases and J by 2 bases, with 11 bases between the two germline ends. The length of the CDR3 is 14 residues. The CDR3 DNA follows: TGTGCCAGCAGTCTCGACAGACGCAATCAGCCCCAGCATTTT. Translating it yields CASSLDRRNQPQHF.

This clone was detected a few times. The CDR3 DNA reads as TGTGCCAGCAGCTTAACCAGGTGGACAGATACGCAGTATTTT. Protein product: CASSLTRWTDTQYF. The chain recombines TRBV7-3 with TRBJ2-3; D gene unclear. The CDR3 runs to 14 residues. In germline, CDR1 is SGHTA, CDR2 FQGTGA. Trimming pared 0 bases from V and 3 bases from J, leaving 7 bases between.

The chain combines TRBV27 with TRBJ1-6, with no clear D. Germline V gives CDR1 MNHEY, CDR2 SMNVEV (reference sequence). The ends were cut back, 3 bases at V and 3 bases at J, with 6 bases in the middle. The CDR3 is made up of 14 amino acids. As DNA, the CDR3 is TGTGCCAGCAGTTTCGAGGGCTATAATTCACCCCTCCACTTT. Translation: CASSFEGYNSPLHF.

This sequence joins TRBV29-1 and TRBJ1-2, with D tentatively TRBD1 (5 bases). The CDR3 runs to 12 residues. CDR1 and CDR2 (germline): SQVTM, ANQGSEA. V gave up 7 bases and J gave up 6 bases, with 15 bases separating them. CDR3 sequence reads: CSAGGASNGYTF. In DNA form, the CDR3 reads TGCAGCGCTGGAGGGGCCTCCAATGGCTACACCTTC.

The chain uses TRBV11-2 and TRBJ2-2, with 7 bases matching TRBD1. This CDR3 has 17 residues. V lost 1 base, J lost 6 bases, and 11 bases stayed unmatched. Per germline, CDR1 SGHAT and CDR2 FQNNGV. The CDR3 sequence is CASSLGSGTVVSGELFF. For the CDR3, the DNA is TGTGCCAGCAGCTTAGGGTCTGGGACAGTAGTATCCGGGGAGCTGTTTTTT.

The table lists this clone with a count of one. The chain has TRBV3-1 (or the pseudogene TRBV3-2) and TRBJ2-5; D remains unclear. The CDR3 runs to 12 residues. The germline V gene has CDR1 LGHDT and CDR2 YNNKEL (reference sequence). With 4 bases removed from V and 5 bases from J, the gap between germline ends came to 8 bases. Here the CDR3 DNA reads TGTGCCAGCAGCCGGAGCTCGGAGACCCAGTACTTC. Amino acid sequence: CASSRSSETQYF.

This rearrangement joins TRBV7-6 to TRBJ2-2; TRBD2 is a possible D gene (5 bases). Per germline, CDR1 SGHVS and CDR2 FNYEAQ. V shed 5 bases and J shed 4 bases, with 14 bases lying between them. The length of the CDR3 is 15 residues. CDR3 nucleotides: TGTGCCAGCAGCCCCTTCTCTGCGGGCACCGGGGAGCTGTTTTTT. Translated, it gives CASSPFSAGTGELFF.

The chain combines TRBV29-1 with TRBJ2-2; maybe TRBD1 (5 bases). The CDR3 length is 10 residues. Trimming left V 4 bases short and J 8 bases short, with 5 bases between. Germline CDR1 and CDR2: SQVTM and ANQGSEA. The CDR3 spells CSVGQGELFF. The CDR3 bases are TGCAGCGTTGGACAGGGGGAGCTGTTTTTT.

This CDR3 is CASSDRRTRNTEAFF. The CDR3 region has the DNA TGTGCCAGCAGTGATAGAAGGACACGGAACACTGAAGCTTTCTTT. V gene TRBV2 combines with J gene TRBJ1-1, with D maybe TRBD1 (5 bases). Germline CDR1 and CDR2: SNHLY and FYNNEI. This CDR3 is 15 amino acids long. V was cut by 3 bases and J by 1 base, with 12 bases left in between.

The chain has TRBV3-1 (or the pseudogene TRBV3-2) and TRBJ1-6; 9 bases agree with TRBD1. Germline V gives CDR1 LGHDT, CDR2 YNNKEL (reference sequence). The CDR3 loop spans 19 amino acids. With 1 base clipped from V and 2 bases from J, the junction kept 9 bases outside the gene matches. DNA for the CDR3: TGTGCCAGCAGCCAAGCAGGGACAGGGAGCGGGACCTATAATTCACCCCTCCACTTT. It specifies CASSQAGTGSGTYNSPLHF.

The rearrangement joins TRBV4-2 to TRBJ1-6; 9 bases fit TRBD1. The CDR3 sequence is 15 residues long. J lost 6 bases, V lost 8 bases, and 8 bases had no gene match. CDR1 is LGHNA, CDR2 YNFKEQ, per germline. For the CDR3, the DNA is TGTGCCAGCGGACCCGGGACAGGGATTAATTCACCCCTCCACTTT. Translated, it gives CASGPGTGINSPLHF.

This chain connects TRBV27 to TRBJ2-7; D is possibly TRBD2 (5 bases). This CDR3 has 11 residues. Trimming took off 8 bases at V and 5 bases at J, with 10 bases between the two ends. Germline V CDR1 and CDR2: MNHEY, SMNVEV (reference sequence). CDR3 DNA sequence: TGTGCCAGCGGTGTGAGGGACGAGCAGTACTTC. Translated: CASGVRDEQYF.

The chain links TRBV7-2 to TRBJ1-2; D call uncertain. Trimming took off 5 bases at V and 4 bases at J, with 14 bases between the two ends. Germline loops: CDR1 SGHTA, CDR2 FQGNSA. CDR3 length: 14 residues. The CDR3 coding sequence is TGTGCCAGCAGCCCGGTCAACGGACTCTATGGCTACACCTTC. As protein: CASSPVNGLYGYTF.

This clone was seen only a few times. The chain employs TRBV19 and TRBJ2-7; D is uncertain. Germline CDR1 and CDR2: LNHDA and SQIVND (reference sequence). CDR3 length equals 11 residues. The V gene lost 6 bases and the J gene lost 7 bases, with 10 bases spanning the gap. The CDR3 loop reads CASRFLGEQYF. CDR3 nucleotides: TGTGCCAGTAGGTTCCTCGGTGAGCAGTACTTC. The full variable domain, in which reference TRBV19 and TRBJ2-7 provide the parts outside the CDR3, is DGGITQSPKYLFRKEGQNVTLSCEQNLNHDAMYWYRQDPGQGLRLIYYSQIVNDFQKGDIAEGYSVSREKKESFPLTVTSAQKNPTAFYLCASRFLGEQYFGPGTRLTVT.

This sequence joins TRBV2 and TRBJ1-4; 7 nucleotides align to TRBD1. Germline values: CDR1 SNHLY, CDR2 FYNNEI. The V gene end was trimmed by 3 bases and the J gene end by 8 bases; junction bases not matched to a gene: 12. CDR3 length equals 16 residues. The CDR3 loop is CASSEIGGTEKEKLFF. The CDR3 DNA is TGTGCCAGCAGTGAGATTGGGGGGACAGAGAAAGAAAAACTGTTTTTT.

The genes are TRBV11-3 and TRBJ2-3; D remains ambiguous. This CDR3 comprises 15 residues. From germline, CDR1 is SGHNT and CDR2 YENEEA. The V and J ends lost 0 bases and 2 bases respectively, with 9 bases between them. The chain's CDR3 is CASSLDRGTTDTQYF. The CDR3 DNA reads TGTGCCAGCAGCTTAGATCGCGGAACCACAGATACGCAGTATTTT.

V gene TRBV28 combines with J gene TRBJ2-2, with D tentatively TRBD2 (6 bases). The germline V gene encodes CDR1 MDHEN and CDR2 SYDVKM. The CDR3 extends over 14 amino acids. Trimming left V 7 bases short and J 7 bases short, with 16 bases between. The CDR3 region has the DNA TGTGCCAGCATCGCGGGGAGGAACGGCGGGGAGCTGTTTTTT. Its translation is CASIAGRNGGELFF.

This clone appeared a few times. The chain recombines TRBV12-3 or TRBV12-4 with TRBJ1-5; D is unresolved. V shed 4 bases and J shed 1 base, with 5 bases lying between them. The CDR3 has 13 amino acids. CDR3 sequence: CASSYESNQPQHF. The CDR3 DNA follows: TGTGCCAGCAGTTATGAGAGCAATCAGCCCCAGCATTTT.

The chain has TRBV18 and TRBJ1-6; TRBD1 might be the D (5 bases). CDR3 length: 16 residues. The germline V gene encodes CDR1 KGHSH and CDR2 LQKENI. V was shortened by 2 bases and J by 4 bases, with 12 bases between the two germline ends. The DNA for the CDR3 is TGTGCCAGCTCACCAGGCGGGGCCTCTTATAATTCACCCCTCCACTTT. This sequence encodes CASSPGGASYNSPLHF. Drawing the rest from reference TRBV18 and TRBJ1-6, the complete variable domain is NAGVMQNPRHLVRRRGQEARLRCSPMKGHSHVYWYRQLPEEGLKFMVYLQKENIIDESGMPKERFSAEFPKEGPSILRIQQVVRGDSAAYFCASSPGGASYNSPLHFGNGTRLTVT.

For the CDR3, the DNA is TGTGCCAGCAGTTTTGAGGGACGGGGGTCGAACACTGAAGCTTTCTTT. This codes for CASSFEGRGSNTEAFF. The chain combines TRBV28 with TRBJ1-1; a possible D gene is TRBD1 (5 bases). Germline CDR1 is MDHEN and CDR2 is SYDVKM. V was trimmed by 3 bases and J by 1 base, leaving 15 bases between them. CDR3 length: 16 amino acids.

The chain has TRBV27 and TRBJ2-7; 11 nucleotides match TRBD1. Germline CDR1 and CDR2: MNHEY and SMNVEV (reference sequence). This CDR3 comprises 15 residues. With V trimmed by 4 bases and J by 3 bases, 5 bases remained unmatched. The CDR3 DNA reads as TGTGCCAGCAGTTCCTGGACAGGGGGCAACTACGAGCAGTACTTC. This codes for CASSSWTGGNYEQYF.

The chain recombines TRBV19 with TRBJ2-7; the D gene is possibly TRBD1 (6 bases). CDR1 is LNHDA, CDR2 SQIVND, per germline (reference sequence). The CDR3 contains 13 residues. The ends were cut back, 3 bases at V and 7 bases at J, with 13 bases in the middle. The DNA of the CDR3 is TGTGCCAGTAGTATCTTAGGGGGAAGAGAGCAGTACTTC. It codes for CASSILGGREQYF.

The chain carries TRBV19 and TRBJ1-1; perhaps TRBD1 as D (6 bases). V lost 8 bases and J 1 base, leaving 11 bases between the germline ends. This CDR3 comprises 13 residues. CDR1 is LNHDA and CDR2 is SQIVND in the germline V gene (reference sequence). CDR3 coding DNA: TGTGCCAGTCATAGGGGGGGGAACACTGAAGCTTTCTTT. Amino acid sequence: CASHRGGNTEAFF.

The V gene is TRBV5-5, the J gene TRBJ1-2; the D gene is possibly TRBD1 (6 bases). V lost 4 bases and J lost 4, with 11 bases in between. The V gene's germline CDR1 is SGHKS and CDR2 YYEKEE (reference sequence). There are 13 residues in the CDR3. The CDR3, as DNA: TGTGCCAGCAGCCAAGGGACAACCTATGGCTACACCTTC. The encoded protein is CASSQGTTYGYTF.

CDR3 DNA sequence: TGTGCCAGCAGTTCTCCCGGGACAGGGAACTACGAGCAGTACTTC. This sequence encodes CASSSPGTGNYEQYF. The V and J genes are TRBV28 and TRBJ2-7; 9 bases map to TRBD1. The CDR3 covers 15 residues. Germline V gives CDR1 MDHEN, CDR2 SYDVKM. The J segment lost 3 bases and the V segment lost 4 bases, leaving 7 bases of the junction unmatched.

This chain connects TRBV27 to TRBJ2-7, with D perhaps matching TRBD2 (6 bases). V was trimmed by 7 bases and J by 7 bases, leaving 20 bases between them. This CDR3 spans 14 amino acids. The germline CDR1 and CDR2 sequences are MNHEY and SMNVEV (reference sequence). CDR3 sequence (DNA): TGTGCCAGCACTGACCTTTCCCGGGGGAGGGAGCAGTACTTC. It is translated as CASTDLSRGREQYF.

For the CDR3, the DNA is TGTGCCAGCAGCGCGCAAACAGGGGGCGCGGGACCCGGGGGCACTGAAGCTTTCTTT. Protein product: CASSAQTGGAGPGGTEAFF. The genes are TRBV5-4 and TRBJ1-1, with 9 bases matching TRBD1. CDR1 and CDR2 (germline): SGHNT, YYREEE (reference sequence). This CDR3 region has 19 residues. Losses at the gene ends were 4 bases for V and 4 bases for J; bases not matched to a gene: 20.

This clone occurred a few times. The chain carries TRBV29-1 and TRBJ2-3, with D perhaps matching TRBD2 (7 bases). The germline V gene has CDR1 SQVTM and CDR2 ANQGSEA. The V and J ends lost 6 bases and 0 bases respectively, with 16 bases between them. CDR3 length: 15 amino acids. The CDR3 spells CSVTGGQDSTDTQYF. The DNA for the CDR3 is TGCAGCGTAACGGGGGGCCAGGATAGCACAGATACGCAGTATTTT.